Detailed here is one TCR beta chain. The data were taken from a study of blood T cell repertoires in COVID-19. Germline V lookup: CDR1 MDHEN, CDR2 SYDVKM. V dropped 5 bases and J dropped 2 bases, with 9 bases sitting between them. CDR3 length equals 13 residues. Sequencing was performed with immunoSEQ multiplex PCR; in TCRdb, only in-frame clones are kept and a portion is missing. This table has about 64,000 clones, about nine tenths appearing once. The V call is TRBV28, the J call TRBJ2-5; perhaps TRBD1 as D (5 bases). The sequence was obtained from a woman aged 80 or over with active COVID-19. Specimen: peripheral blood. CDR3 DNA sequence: TGTGCCAGCAGTGTCAGGGTACAAGAGACCCAGTACTTC. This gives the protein CASSVRVQETQYF.